One sample yielded the 15 T cell receptor beta chains listed below, sequenced in a study of shared clonotypes between healthy human individuals. The naive CD8 population came from CD45RO-negative cells selected for CCR7, without terminally differentiated effector memory CD45RA+ cells. Libraries were prepared by immunoSEQ multiplex PCR; TCRdb keeps only in-frame clonotypes and omits some of them. The repertoire consists of over 800,000 clones, with almost 95% occurring once and the leading ten covering 24%. Specimen: naive CD8+ T cells sorted from blood. The receptors were sampled from a young man in good health.

The chain couples TRBV28 to TRBJ2-7; 11 bases agree with TRBD2. Looked up from germline, CDR1 is MDHEN and CDR2 is SYDVKM. The V and J ends lost 5 bases and 5 bases, in that order; junction bases with no gene match: 20. The CDR3 contains 19 residues. DNA of the CDR3: TGTGCCAGCAGTCATCAGTTCCGGGGGTTAGCGGGAGGGTTGGACGAGCAGTACTTC. This codes for CASSHQFRGLAGGLDEQYF.

This chain joins TRBV27 and TRBJ2-1, with 7 bases identical to TRBD1. CDR1 MNHEY and CDR2 SMNVEV come from the germline V gene (reference sequence). Trimming cost V 2 bases and J 4 bases; bases outside gene matches: 11. The CDR3 consists of 17 residues. The CDR3 spells CASSLRTTGVGYNEQFF. The CDR3 nucleotides read TGTGCCAGCAGTTTAAGGACAACAGGGGTCGGGTACAATGAGCAGTTCTTC.

The chain combines TRBV27 with TRBJ2-4; 9 positions match TRBD1. The CDR3 covers 18 residues. With 5 bases clipped from V and 6 bases from J, the junction kept 17 bases outside the gene matches. The V gene's germline CDR1 is MNHEY and CDR2 SMNVEV (reference sequence). CDR3 nucleotides: TGTGCCAGCAGTACCACCACAGGGGGCGCTGGATCGGGAAACATTCAGTACTTC. This gives the protein CASSTTTGGAGSGNIQYF.

The rearrangement uses TRBV15 and TRBJ2-5; the match to TRBD1 covers 10 bases. This CDR3 spans 13 amino acids. Germline values: CDR1 LNHNV, CDR2 YYDKDF (reference sequence). V lost 6 bases and J lost 4; bases outside the gene matches: 2. CDR3 amino acids: CATRDRGAETQYF. CDR3 DNA: TGTGCCACCAGGGACAGGGGGGCAGAGACCCAGTACTTC.

This chain joins TRBV6-1 and TRBJ2-7, with 11 nucleotides matching TRBD2. This CDR3 contains 18 residues. Germline V lookup: CDR1 MNHNS, CDR2 SASEGT. Unmatched junction bases numbered 10, after V lost 1 base and J lost 2 bases. The CDR3 sequence: CASSEVPGGTSGTYEQYF. CDR3 DNA: TGTGCCAGCAGTGAAGTCCCGGGGGGGACTAGCGGTACCTACGAGCAGTACTTC.

The J gene is TRBJ2-7, the V gene TRBV7-9; either TRBD1 or TRBD2 may supply D (5 bases each). This CDR3 has 16 residues. The germline V and J ends were trimmed by 5 bases and 0 bases, with 17 bases remaining between them. The germline gives CDR1 SEHNR, CDR2 FQNEAQ (reference sequence). CDR3 sequence: CASSPPRGPSSYEQYF. In DNA, the CDR3 is TGTGCCAGCAGCCCCCCCCGGGGCCCGAGCTCCTACGAGCAGTACTTC.

This chain links TRBV5-8 with TRBJ2-3; possible D gene TRBD2, 7 bases. Per the germline V gene, CDR1 is SGHTS and CDR2 is YDEGEE. The CDR3 totals 13 residues. The ends were cut back, 2 bases at V and 5 bases at J, with 9 bases in the middle. In DNA, the CDR3 is TGTGCCAGCAGCTTCGGGGGGCAAGATACGCAGTATTTT. It yields the protein CASSFGGQDTQYF.

The chain has TRBV6-1 and TRBJ1-5; 7 nucleotides agree with TRBD1. CDR3 length: 14 residues. Germline loops: CDR1 MNHNS, CDR2 SASEGT. J was trimmed by 5 bases and V by 8 bases; bases with no gene match: 9. The CDR3 is CASSGTVPHQPQHF. The CDR3 DNA follows: TGTGCCAGCTCAGGGACAGTTCCTCATCAGCCCCAGCATTTT.

This chain joins TRBV27 and TRBJ2-7; the D is unclear. Per germline, CDR1 MNHEY and CDR2 SMNVEV (reference sequence). This CDR3 is built from 16 residues. Trimming took off 4 bases at V and 3 bases at J, with 19 bases between the two ends. The CDR3 DNA reads TGTGCCAGCAGTTCGCTCATGTATAATTATGGCTACGAGCAGTACTTC. Residues: CASSSLMYNYGYEQYF.

The chain links TRBV13 to TRBJ2-3; TRBD1 aligns across 7 bases. Looked up from germline, CDR1 is PRHDT and CDR2 is FYEKMQ (reference sequence). Trimming at V came to 2 bases and at J to 1 base, leaving 3 bases not matched to a gene. The CDR3 is made up of 15 amino acids. CDR3 sequence reads: CASSLRGGGTDTQYF. The DNA for the CDR3 is TGTGCCAGCAGCTTAAGAGGGGGCGGCACAGATACGCAGTATTTT.

In regard to this clone: Mismatch with germline at one junction end may stem from a read error. This chain joins TRBV10-3 and TRBJ2-5, with 8 bases lining up with TRBD1. This CDR3 comprises 14 residues. Germline V gives CDR1 ENHRY, CDR2 SYGVKD. The CDR3: CAVRTGQAQETQYF. CDR3 DNA: TGTGCCGTCAGAACGGGACAGGCCCAAGAGACCCAGTACTTC.

This chain connects TRBV2 to TRBJ2-1; 7 positions match TRBD2. Looked up from germline, CDR1 is SNHLY and CDR2 is FYNNEI. Trimming removed 1 base from V and 2 bases from J; junction bases left unmatched: 8. The CDR3 covers 17 residues. Written as DNA, the CDR3 is TGTGCCAGCAGTGAAGGGACTAGAGGAATTACCTACAATGAGCAGTTCTTC. Amino acids: CASSEGTRGITYNEQFF. Full variable domain (rest looked up from reference TRBV2 and TRBJ2-1): EPEVTQTPSHQVTQMGQEVILRCVPISNHLYFYWYRQILGQKVEFLVSFYNNEISEKSEIFDDQFSVERPDGSNFTLKIRSTKLEDSAMYFCASSEGTRGITYNEQFFGPGTRLTVL.

The rearrangement joins TRBV28 to TRBJ2-3; D unclear. V lost 7 bases and J 2 bases, leaving 16 bases between the germline ends. Looked up from germline, CDR1 is MDHEN and CDR2 is SYDVKM. The CDR3 is 15 amino acids. CDR3 nucleotides: TGTGCCAGCACCCCGGCCTACCCGGTCACAGATACGCAGTATTTT. Its protein is CASTPAYPVTDTQYF.

The chain joins TRBV14 to TRBJ2-1; no definite D call. The CDR3 loop spans 15 amino acids. Trimming removed 1 base from V and 3 bases from J, with 10 bases in between. In germline, CDR1 is SGHDN, CDR2 FVKESK. CDR3 region: CASSQVGPDYNEQFF. The CDR3, as DNA: TGTGCCAGCAGCCAAGTCGGACCCGACTACAATGAGCAGTTCTTC.

The CDR3 sequence: CASSLGFVRGGASNEQFF. CDR3 nucleotide sequence: TGTGCCAGCAGCTTAGGGTTCGTCCGGGGGGGCGCGAGCAATGAGCAGTTCTTC. The V gene is TRBV7-7, the J gene TRBJ2-1; TRBD2 matches at 8 bases. This CDR3 is 18 amino acids long. V lost 1 base and J lost 6; bases outside the gene matches: 14. Germline CDR1 is SSHAT and CDR2 is FNYEAQ (reference sequence).